The next 18 T cell receptor beta chains were all read from a single sample in a study of graft-versus-host responses after intestinal transplantation. These receptors' antigens are unknown. TCRdb's table, derived via immunoSEQ multiplex PCR, lists solely in-frame clones and lacks some. The data hold under 95,000 clones, with approximately 90% observed a single time. Source: unstimulated CD4+ T cells sorted from spleen or lymph node cells, taken before transplant. These receptors came from a human donor who was the organ donor for an intestinal transplant.

This rearrangement joins TRBV18 to TRBJ1-3; D is unclear. The CDR3 spans 14 residues. The germline V and J ends were trimmed by 2 bases and 1 base, with 6 bases remaining between them. The germline V gene encodes CDR1 KGHSH and CDR2 LQKENI. This CDR3 is CASSPGGSGNTIYF. DNA for the CDR3: TGTGCCAGCTCACCAGGAGGTTCTGGAAACACCATATATTTT.

The V gene is TRBV5-4, the J gene TRBJ2-2, with 7 nucleotides matching TRBD2. Unmatched junction bases numbered 2, after V lost 3 bases and J lost 0 bases. Germline loops: CDR1 SGHNT, CDR2 YYREEE (reference sequence). The CDR3 has 15 residues. The CDR3 loop is CASSWEGSNTGELFF. The CDR3 DNA is TGTGCCAGCAGCTGGGAGGGATCGAACACCGGGGAGCTGTTTTTT.

This clone was found a few times. The chain joins TRBV14 to TRBJ1-4; 7 bases align to TRBD1. V shed 4 bases and J 13 bases; nucleotides not matched to a gene: 15. Per the germline V gene, CDR1 is SGHDN and CDR2 is FVKESK. The CDR3 totals 15 residues. The CDR3 loop reads CASSLNPGTVGRLFF. Written as DNA, the CDR3 is TGTGCCAGCAGCCTGAACCCCGGGACAGTCGGTCGACTGTTTTTT.

The DNA for the CDR3 is TGTGCCAGCTCACCAACAACTAGCGGGAAACTGGAGCAGTACTTC. Translated, it gives CASSPTTSGKLEQYF. The chain is built from TRBV18 and TRBJ2-7; 10 bases agree with TRBD2. The germline V gene has CDR1 KGHSH and CDR2 LQKENI. The J segment lost 7 bases and the V segment lost 2 bases, leaving 8 bases of the junction unmatched. CDR3 length equals 15 residues.

The chain joins TRBV11-2 to TRBJ2-1, with 9 bases fitting TRBD1. Germline CDR1 SGHAT, CDR2 FQNNGV. This CDR3 is built from 15 residues. With V trimmed by 1 base and J by 7 bases, 5 bases remained unmatched. CDR3 protein: CASSLVGTGLNEQFF. CDR3 DNA sequence: TGTGCCAGCAGCTTAGTAGGGACAGGGTTAAATGAGCAGTTCTTC.

V usage is TRBV19 and J usage is TRBJ2-7, with D unclear. Looked up from germline, CDR1 is LNHDA and CDR2 is SQIVND (reference sequence). The CDR3 is 13 amino acids. V was trimmed by 8 bases and J by 0 bases, leaving 11 bases between them. The CDR3 DNA sequence: TGTGCCAGTCGGTTTGGCGGCTCCTACGAGCAGTACTTC. Its translation: CASRFGGSYEQYF.

J is TRBJ2-3 and V is TRBV9; D is perhaps TRBD2 (5 bases). The CDR3 covers 14 residues. Per the germline V gene, CDR1 is SGDLS and CDR2 is YYNGEE. Trimming removed 0 bases from V and 2 bases from J, with 7 bases in between. CDR3 loop: CASSVGGVTDTQYF. The CDR3 coding sequence is TGTGCCAGCAGCGTAGGGGGAGTCACAGATACGCAGTATTTT.

This chain uses TRBV7-9 with TRBJ2-1; 10 nucleotides align to TRBD2. Losses at the gene ends were 1 base for V and 4 bases for J; bases not matched to a gene: 4. CDR1 and CDR2 (germline): SEHNR, FQNEAQ (reference sequence). The CDR3 has 16 residues. CDR3 nucleotide sequence: TGTGCCAGCAGCTTAGAAAGGACTAGCGGTTACAATGAGCAGTTCTTC. Translated: CASSLERTSGYNEQFF. The complete variable domain, with remaining parts taken from reference TRBV7-9 and TRBJ2-1, reads DTGVSQNPRHKITKRGQNVTFRCDPISEHNRLYWYRQTLGQGPEFLTYFQNEAQLEKSRLLSDRFSAERPKGSFSTLEIQRTEQGDSAMYLCASSLERTSGYNEQFFGPGTRLTVL.

This clone is a singleton in its sample. The genes are TRBV18 and TRBJ2-1; 8 bases are a match to TRBD1. The V gene end was trimmed by 6 bases and the J gene end by 2 bases; junction bases not matched to a gene: 6. Germline assignment: CDR1 KGHSH and CDR2 LQKENI. The CDR3 consists of 15 residues. CDR3 DNA: TGTGCCAGCTCTGCCGGACAGGGTACCTACAATGAGCAGTTCTTC. Translated, it gives CASSAGQGTYNEQFF.

The rearrangement joins TRBV5-6 to TRBJ1-2; weak D call: TRBD1 (5 bases). Trimming stripped 2 bases from V and 4 bases from J, with 12 bases between. The CDR3 consists of 14 residues. The germline gives CDR1 SGHDT, CDR2 YYEEEE. The CDR3 region has the DNA TGTGCCAGCAGCTTCTCGGCAGGGTCCTATGGCTACACCTTC. It translates to CASSFSAGSYGYTF. The whole variable domain, filled in from reference TRBV5-6 and TRBJ1-2, reads DAGVTQSPTHLIKTRGQQVTLRCSPKSGHDTVSWYQQALGQGPQFIFQYYEEEERQRGNFPDRFSGHQFPNYSSELNVNALLLGDSALYLCASSFSAGSYGYTFGSGTRLTVV.

The CDR3 DNA follows: TGTGCCAGCAGCTTTCCTAGCGGGATCGGCGGATCGAACACCGGGGAGCTGTTTTTT. Translating it yields CASSFPSGIGGSNTGELFF. The chain couples TRBV7-2 to TRBJ2-2, with 9 bases identical to TRBD2. The CDR3 spans 19 residues. Trimming at V came to 3 bases and at J to 0 bases, leaving 11 bases not matched to a gene. The germline gives CDR1 SGHTA, CDR2 FQGNSA. The full variable domain, in which reference TRBV7-2 and TRBJ2-2 provide the parts outside the CDR3, is GAGVSQSPSNKVTEKGKDVELRCDPISGHTALYWYRQSLGQGLEFLIYFQGNSAPDKSGLPSDRFSAERTGGSVSTLTIQRTQQEDSAVYLCASSFPSGIGGSNTGELFFGEGSRLTVL.

The V call is TRBV5-1, the J call TRBJ1-2; possible D gene TRBD1, 5 bases. Germline lookup yields CDR1 SGHRS and CDR2 YFSETQ. Trimming stripped 0 bases from V and 6 bases from J, with 15 bases between. The CDR3 has 15 residues. The CDR3 loop reads CASSLVAQGLDGYTF. In nucleotides, the CDR3 is TGCGCCAGCAGCTTGGTAGCCCAGGGATTAGATGGCTACACCTTC.

The gene calls are TRBV30 and TRBJ1-1; a weak D match, TRBD1 (6 bases). The CDR3 totals 16 residues. V was clipped by 2 bases and J by 1 base, with 17 bases between them. Germline V lookup: CDR1 GTSNPN, CDR2 SVGIG (reference sequence). In DNA, the CDR3 is TGTGCCTGGAGTAAATCCCTGGGCAGGGGGAACACTGAAGCTTTCTTT. Protein: CAWSKSLGRGNTEAFF.

The chain has TRBV4-1 and TRBJ2-7, with 12 bases fitting TRBD2. Germline V gives CDR1 MGHRA, CDR2 YSYEKL. This CDR3 contains 17 residues. With 1 base clipped from V and 3 bases from J, the junction kept 7 bases outside the gene matches. CDR3 DNA: TGCGCCAGCAGCCAAGGGGGGAGGACTAGCGGGAACTACGAGCAGTACTTC. This translates into CASSQGGRTSGNYEQYF.

The chain uses TRBV7-2 and TRBJ2-3; 8 positions match TRBD2. Germline V gives CDR1 SGHTA, CDR2 FQGNSA. The CDR3 contains 15 residues. V trimming: 2 bases; J trimming: 3 bases; junction bases outside the gene matches: 4. Written as DNA, the CDR3 is TGTGCCAGCAGCTTACAGGGCGGGAGGACAGATACGCAGTATTTT. This sequence encodes CASSLQGGRTDTQYF.

The V gene is TRBV5-1, the J gene TRBJ2-7; 8 bases are a match to TRBD1. With 5 bases clipped from V and 3 bases from J, the junction kept 7 bases outside the gene matches. Germline values: CDR1 SGHRS, CDR2 YFSETQ. The CDR3 is 14 residues long. CDR3 in amino acids: CASRRLQGVYEQYF. CDR3 in DNA: TGCGCCAGCAGACGCTTACAGGGGGTCTACGAGCAGTACTTC.

This sequence joins TRBV10-1 and TRBJ2-1; 7 bases fit TRBD2. The trim removed 3 bases at V and 6 bases at J, leaving 8 bases unmatched. From germline, CDR1 is WNHNN and CDR2 SYGVQD (reference sequence). There are 15 residues in the CDR3. The CDR3 region is CASSDAGVEGNEQFF. Written as DNA, the CDR3 is TGCGCCAGCAGTGATGCGGGAGTGGAAGGCAATGAGCAGTTCTTC.

The rearrangement links TRBV6-6 to TRBJ1-5; D gene uncertain. CDR3 length: 14 amino acids. With 8 bases removed from V and 1 base from J, the gap between germline ends came to 12 bases. Per the germline V gene, CDR1 is MNHNY and CDR2 is SVGAGI (reference sequence). DNA for the CDR3: TGTGCCAGCCAGTTCTCGAAGAGCAATCAGCCCCAGCATTTT. As protein: CASQFSKSNQPQHF.